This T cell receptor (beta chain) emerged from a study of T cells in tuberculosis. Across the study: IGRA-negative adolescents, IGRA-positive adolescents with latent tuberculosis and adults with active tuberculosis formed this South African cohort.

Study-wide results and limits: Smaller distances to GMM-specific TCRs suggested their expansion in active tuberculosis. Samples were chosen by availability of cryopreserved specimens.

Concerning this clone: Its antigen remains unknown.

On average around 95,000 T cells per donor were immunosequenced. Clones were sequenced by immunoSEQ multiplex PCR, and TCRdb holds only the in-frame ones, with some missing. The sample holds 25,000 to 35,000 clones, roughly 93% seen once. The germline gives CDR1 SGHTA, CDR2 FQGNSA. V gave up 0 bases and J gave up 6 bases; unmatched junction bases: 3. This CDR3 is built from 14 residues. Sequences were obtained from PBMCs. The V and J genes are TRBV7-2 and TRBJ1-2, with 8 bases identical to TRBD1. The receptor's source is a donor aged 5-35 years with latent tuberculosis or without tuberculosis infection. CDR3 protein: CASSLARGLDGYTF. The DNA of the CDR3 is TGTGCCAGCAGCTTAGCCAGGGGGCTGGATGGCTACACCTTC.